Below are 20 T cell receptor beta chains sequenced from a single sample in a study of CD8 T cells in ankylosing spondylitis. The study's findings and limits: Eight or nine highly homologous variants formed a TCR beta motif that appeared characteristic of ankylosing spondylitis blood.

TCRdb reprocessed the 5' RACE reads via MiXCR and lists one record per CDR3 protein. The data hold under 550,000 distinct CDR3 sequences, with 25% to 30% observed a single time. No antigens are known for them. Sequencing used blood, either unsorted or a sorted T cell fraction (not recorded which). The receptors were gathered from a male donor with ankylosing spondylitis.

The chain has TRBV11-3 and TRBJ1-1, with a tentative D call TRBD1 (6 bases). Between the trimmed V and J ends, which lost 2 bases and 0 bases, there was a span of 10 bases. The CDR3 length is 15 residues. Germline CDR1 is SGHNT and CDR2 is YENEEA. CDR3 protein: CASSLSNRVNTEAFF. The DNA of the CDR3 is TGTGCCAGCAGCTTAAGTAACAGGGTGAACACTGAAGCTTTCTTT.

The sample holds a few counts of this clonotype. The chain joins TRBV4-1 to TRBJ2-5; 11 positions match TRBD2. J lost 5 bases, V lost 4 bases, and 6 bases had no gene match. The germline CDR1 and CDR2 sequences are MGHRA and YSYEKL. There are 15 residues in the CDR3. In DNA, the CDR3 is TGCGCCAGCAGCCCTTTACTAGCGGGAGCTGAGACCCAGTACTTC. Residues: CASSPLLAGAETQYF.

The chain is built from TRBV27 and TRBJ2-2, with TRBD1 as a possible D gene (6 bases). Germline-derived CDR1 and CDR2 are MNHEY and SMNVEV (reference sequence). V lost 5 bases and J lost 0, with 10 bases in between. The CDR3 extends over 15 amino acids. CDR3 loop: CASSRAGANTGELFF. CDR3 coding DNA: TGTGCCAGCAGTCGTGCAGGGGCGAACACCGGGGAGCTGTTTTTT.

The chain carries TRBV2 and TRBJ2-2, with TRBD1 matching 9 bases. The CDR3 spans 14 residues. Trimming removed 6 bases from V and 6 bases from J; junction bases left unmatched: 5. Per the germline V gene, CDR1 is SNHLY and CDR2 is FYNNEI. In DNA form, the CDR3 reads TGTGCCAGCAGGGGGACAGGGCTGGCCGGGGAGCTGTTTTTT. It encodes CASRGTGLAGELFF.

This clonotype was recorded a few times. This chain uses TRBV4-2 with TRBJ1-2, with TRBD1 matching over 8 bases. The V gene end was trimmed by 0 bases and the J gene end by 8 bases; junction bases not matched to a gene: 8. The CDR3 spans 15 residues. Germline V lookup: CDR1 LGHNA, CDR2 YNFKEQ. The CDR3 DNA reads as TGTGCCAGCAGCCAAGATGAGGGACAGGCCCTAGGCTACACCTTC. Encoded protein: CASSQDEGQALGYTF.

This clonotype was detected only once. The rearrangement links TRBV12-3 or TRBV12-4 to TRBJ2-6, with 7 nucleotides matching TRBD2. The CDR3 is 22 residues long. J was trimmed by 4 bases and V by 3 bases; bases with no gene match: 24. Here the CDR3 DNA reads TGTGCCAGCAGTTTTAGTTCACCATGGCGGCCGGGCGCGGGGGAGGGGGCCAACGTCCTGACTTTC. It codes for CASSFSSPWRPGAGEGANVLTF.

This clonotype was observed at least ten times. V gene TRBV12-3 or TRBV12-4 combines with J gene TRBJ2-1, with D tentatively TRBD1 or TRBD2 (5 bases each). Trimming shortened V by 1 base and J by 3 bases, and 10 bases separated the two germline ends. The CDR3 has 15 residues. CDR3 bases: TGTGCCAGCAGTTTAGGCGGTGGGGGCTACAATGAGCAGTTCTTC. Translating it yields CASSLGGGGYNEQFF.

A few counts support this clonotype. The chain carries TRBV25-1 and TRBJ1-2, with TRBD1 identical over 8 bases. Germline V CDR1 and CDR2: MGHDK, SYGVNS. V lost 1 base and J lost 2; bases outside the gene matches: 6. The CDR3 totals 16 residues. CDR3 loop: CASSESGQEKNYGYTF. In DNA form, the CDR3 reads TGTGCCAGCAGTGAATCGGGACAGGAGAAGAACTATGGCTACACCTTC.

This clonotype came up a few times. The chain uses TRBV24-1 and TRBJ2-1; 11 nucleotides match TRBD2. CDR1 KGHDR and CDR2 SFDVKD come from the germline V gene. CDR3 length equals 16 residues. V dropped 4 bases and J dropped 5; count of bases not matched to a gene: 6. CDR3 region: CATSDFSGRADNEQFF. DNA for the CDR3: TGTGCCACCAGTGACTTTAGCGGGAGGGCCGACAATGAGCAGTTCTTC.

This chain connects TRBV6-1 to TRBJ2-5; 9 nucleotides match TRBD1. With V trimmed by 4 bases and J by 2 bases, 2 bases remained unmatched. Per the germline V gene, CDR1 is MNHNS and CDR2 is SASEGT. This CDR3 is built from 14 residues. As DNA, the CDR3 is TGTGCCAGCAGTGTCGACAGGGGGCAAGAGACCCAGTACTTC. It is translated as CASSVDRGQETQYF.

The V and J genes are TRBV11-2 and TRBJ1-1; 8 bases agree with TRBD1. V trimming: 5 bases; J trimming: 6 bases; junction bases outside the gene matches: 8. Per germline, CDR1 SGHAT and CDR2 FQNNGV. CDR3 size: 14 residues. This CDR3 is CASSTDRAIAEAFF. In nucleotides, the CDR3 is TGTGCCAGCAGCACGGACAGGGCGATCGCTGAAGCTTTCTTT.

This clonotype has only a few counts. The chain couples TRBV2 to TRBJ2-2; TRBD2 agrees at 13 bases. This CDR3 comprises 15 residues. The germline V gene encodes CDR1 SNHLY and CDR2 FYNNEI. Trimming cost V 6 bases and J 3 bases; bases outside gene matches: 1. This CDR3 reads CASSGTSGDTGELFF. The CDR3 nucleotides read TGTGCCAGCAGCGGGACTAGCGGGGACACCGGGGAGCTGTTTTTT.

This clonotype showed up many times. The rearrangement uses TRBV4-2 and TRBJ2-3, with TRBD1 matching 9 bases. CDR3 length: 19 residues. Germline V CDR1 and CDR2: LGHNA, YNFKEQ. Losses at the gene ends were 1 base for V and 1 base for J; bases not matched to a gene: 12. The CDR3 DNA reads TGTGCCAGCAGCCAAGGAAGAAAGGGTAGGACAGGGGGCACAGATACGCAGTATTTT. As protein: CASSQGRKGRTGGTDTQYF.

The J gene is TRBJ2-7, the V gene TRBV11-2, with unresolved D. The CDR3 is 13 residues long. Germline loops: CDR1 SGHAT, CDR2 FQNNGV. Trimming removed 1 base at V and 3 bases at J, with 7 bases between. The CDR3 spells CASSLGWSYEQYV. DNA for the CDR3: TGTGCCAGCAGCTTAGGGTGGAGCTACGAGCAGTACGTC.

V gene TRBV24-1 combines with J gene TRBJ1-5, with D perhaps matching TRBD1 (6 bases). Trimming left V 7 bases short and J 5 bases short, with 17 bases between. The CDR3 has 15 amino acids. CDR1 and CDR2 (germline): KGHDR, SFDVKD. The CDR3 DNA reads TGTGCCACCAGAGGTACAGGGAACGTCGATCAGCCCCAGCATTTT. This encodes CATRGTGNVDQPQHF.

For the CDR3, the DNA is TGTGCCAGCATAAAGGACGCTAGGGACACCGGGGAGCTGTTTTTT. This translates into CASIKDARDTGELFF. The chain recombines TRBV6-2 or TRBV6-3 with TRBJ2-2; D not certain. This CDR3 contains 15 residues. With 7 bases removed from V and 3 bases from J, the gap between germline ends came to 15 bases. CDR1 is MNHEY and CDR2 is SVGEGT in the germline V gene.

The CDR3 DNA follows: TGTGCCACCGGACTAGCGGGAGGGGGACAAGAGACCCAGTACTTC. Protein sequence: CATGLAGGGQETQYF. The chain joins TRBV24-1 to TRBJ2-5, with 15 bases aligning to TRBD2. V shed 9 bases, J shed 2 bases, and the junction held 3 bases outside the gene matches. The CDR3 runs to 15 residues. Germline lookup yields CDR1 KGHDR and CDR2 SFDVKD.

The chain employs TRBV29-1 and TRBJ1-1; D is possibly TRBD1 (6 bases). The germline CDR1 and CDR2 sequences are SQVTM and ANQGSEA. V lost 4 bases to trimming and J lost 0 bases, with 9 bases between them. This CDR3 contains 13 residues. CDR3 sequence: CSVAGVLNTEAFF. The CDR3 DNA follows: TGCAGCGTTGCAGGGGTGCTGAACACTGAAGCTTTCTTT.

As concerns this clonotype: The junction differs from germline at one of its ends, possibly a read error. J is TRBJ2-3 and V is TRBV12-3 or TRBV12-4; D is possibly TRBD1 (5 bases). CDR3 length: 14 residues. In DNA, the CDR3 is TGTGCCAGCAGTCAAGACAGAAGCACAGATACGCAGTGTTTT. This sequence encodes CASSQDRSTDTQCF.

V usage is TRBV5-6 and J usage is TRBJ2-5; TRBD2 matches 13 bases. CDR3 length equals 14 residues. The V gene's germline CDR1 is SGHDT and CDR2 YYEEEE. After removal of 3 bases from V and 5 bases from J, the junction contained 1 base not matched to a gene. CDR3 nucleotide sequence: TGTGCCAGCAGCTGGACTAGCGGGAGCGAGACCCAGTACTTC. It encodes CASSWTSGSETQYF.